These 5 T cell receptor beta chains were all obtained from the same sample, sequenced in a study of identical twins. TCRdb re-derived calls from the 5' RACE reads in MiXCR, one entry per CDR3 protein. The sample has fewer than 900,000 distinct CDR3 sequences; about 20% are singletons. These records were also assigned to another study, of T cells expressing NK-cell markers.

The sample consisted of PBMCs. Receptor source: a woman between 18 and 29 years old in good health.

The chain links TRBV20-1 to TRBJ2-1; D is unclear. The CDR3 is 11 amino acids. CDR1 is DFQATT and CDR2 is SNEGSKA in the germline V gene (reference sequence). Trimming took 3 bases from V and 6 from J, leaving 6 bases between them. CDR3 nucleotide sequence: TGCAGTGCTAGCCACGTCAATGAGCAGTTCTTC. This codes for CSASHVNEQFF.

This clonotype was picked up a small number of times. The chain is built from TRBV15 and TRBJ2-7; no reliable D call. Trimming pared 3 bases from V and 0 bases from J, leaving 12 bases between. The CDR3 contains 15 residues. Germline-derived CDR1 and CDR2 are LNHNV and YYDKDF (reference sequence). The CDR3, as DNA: TGTGCCACCAGCAGTAGAGACGGGCGCTCCTACGAGCAGTACTTC. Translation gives CATSSRDGRSYEQYF.

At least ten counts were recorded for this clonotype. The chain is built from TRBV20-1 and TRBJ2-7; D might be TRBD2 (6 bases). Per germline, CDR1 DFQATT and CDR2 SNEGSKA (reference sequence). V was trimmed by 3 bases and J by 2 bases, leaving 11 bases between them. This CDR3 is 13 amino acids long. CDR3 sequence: CSASGGIPYEQYF. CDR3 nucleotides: TGCAGTGCTAGTGGAGGGATCCCCTACGAGCAGTACTTC.

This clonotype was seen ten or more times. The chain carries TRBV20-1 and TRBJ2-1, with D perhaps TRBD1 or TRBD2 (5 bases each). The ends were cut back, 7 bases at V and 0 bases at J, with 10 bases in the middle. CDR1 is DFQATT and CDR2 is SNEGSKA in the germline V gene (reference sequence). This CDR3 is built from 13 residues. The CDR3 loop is CSGGTSSYNEQFF. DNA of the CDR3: TGCAGTGGTGGGACCAGCTCCTACAATGAGCAGTTCTTC.

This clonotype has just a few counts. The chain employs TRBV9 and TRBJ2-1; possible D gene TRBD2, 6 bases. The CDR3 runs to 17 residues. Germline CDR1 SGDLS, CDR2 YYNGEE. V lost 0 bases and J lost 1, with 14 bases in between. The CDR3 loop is CASSVGLLAHSYNEQFF. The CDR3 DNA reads TGTGCCAGCAGCGTAGGTCTACTAGCCCATTCCTACAATGAGCAGTTCTTC.